This T cell receptor (beta chain) was sequenced in a study of blood T cell repertoires in COVID-19. Study overall: Specimens from acute and convalescent COVID-19 originated in the United States, Italy and Spain. The cDNA or gDNA used as material had been derived from T cells, B-cell-depleted T cells, or PBMCs.

Germline V gene sequence: CDR1 MNHNY, CDR2 SVGAGI (reference sequence). The ends were cut back, 5 bases at V and 3 bases at J, with 10 bases in the middle. The CDR3 loop spans 13 amino acids. Original data processing: How many nucleated cells were present was estimated from reference gene primer amplification. Data came from immunoSEQ multiplex PCR; TCRdb stores just in-frame clones and leaves some out. V and J calls plus clone size are reproduced from that table; the DNA served to infer D and trimming. The top ten hold approximately 3% of the sample, which has about 370,000 clones, around 90% seen once. This clone was observed a few times.

J is TRBJ1-1 and V is TRBV6-6, with unresolved D. Sequencing was carried out using peripheral blood. This receptor was taken from a woman in her thirties with COVID-19, enrolled during active disease. This CDR3 is CASSPRDYTEAFF. In nucleotides, the CDR3 is TGTGCCAGCAGTCCGAGGGATTACACTGAAGCTTTCTTT.